This T cell receptor (beta chain) was sequenced during a study of cytomegalovirus exposure and HLA in healthy donors. Study context: Out of about 360 genotyped donors, roughly 80% belonged to the Caucasian-associated ancestry cluster.

Findings of the study overall: When the data were analyzed later, several of the most significant clusters appeared to be linked to common viral pathogens. Most likely, a cluster of highly shared sequence variants arose as a sequencing artifact.

13 Jbeta primers and 60 Vbeta primers were used for the PCR. The data were produced by immunoSEQ multiplex PCR, yet TCRdb's version contains in-frame clones alone and is incomplete. The sample consists of around 150,000 clones, almost 80% of them appearing once. CDR1 and CDR2 from the germline V gene are SGHAT and FQNNGV. After removal of 5 bases from V and 8 bases from J, the junction contained 8 bases not matched to a gene. This CDR3 contains 14 residues. Points on this clone: As yet, its antigen is unknown.

The sample consisted of PBMCs. The chain carries TRBV11-2 and TRBJ1-4, with 7 bases aligning to TRBD1. The origin of this receptor is a woman aged 30 to 39 in good health and CMV-seronegative. CDR3: CASSTGQFGEKLFF. The CDR3 nucleotides read TGTGCCAGCAGCACGGGACAGTTTGGAGAAAAACTGTTTTTT.